Listed below are T cell receptor beta chains from one sample, sequenced in a study of cytomegalovirus exposure and HLA in healthy donors. Sequencing was performed with immunoSEQ multiplex PCR; in TCRdb, only in-frame clones are kept and a portion is missing. This sample yields some 250,000 clones, of which 90% are seen a single time; under 0.45% belongs to the top ten. Sequencing was carried out using PBMCs. The receptors originated from a woman under 30 in good health and CMV-seronegative. The CDR3 runs from the conserved cysteine through the conserved F or W. The D gene is left open where the match is weak. Rows give clone size only sometimes, using once, few, many, or a class for an expanded clone.

>-|TRBV4-1|12|TRBJ1-1|-
CASSQDYTEAFF
TGCGCCAGCAGCCAAGACTACACTGAAGCTTTCTTT
>-|TRBV14|13|TRBJ1-2|-
CASSLAGWYGYTF
TGTGCCAGCAGCCTCGCGGGTTGGTATGGCTACACCTTC
>TRBD1|TRBV5-1|14|TRBJ1-1|-
CASSGGQGRLEAFF
TGCGCCAGCAGCGGGGGACAGGGGAGGCTGGAAGCTTTCTTT
>TRBD1|TRBV7-9|16|TRBJ2-1|-
CASSGPTGASYNEQFF
TGTGCCAGCAGCGGCCCTACAGGGGCCTCCTACAATGAGCAGTTCTTC
>-|TRBV4-1|16|TRBJ2-1|-
CASSQVFSEIHDEQFF
TGCGCCAGCAGCCAAGTGTTCTCTGAAATACACGATGAGCAGTTCTTC
>TRBD1|TRBV10-1|13|TRBJ1-1|-
CASRLDRDTEAFF
TGCGCCAGCAGGCTAGACAGGGACACTGAAGCTTTCTTT
>-|TRBV19|16|TRBJ1-5|-
CASSGRGDYSNQPQHF
TGTGCCTCCTCGGGAAGGGGGGACTATAGCAATCAGCCCCAGCATTTT
>-|TRBV7-8|15|TRBJ1-4|-
CASSFSREEGEKLFF
TGTGCCAGCAGCTTTTCCCGGGAAGAGGGTGAAAAACTGTTTTTT
>-|TRBV6-5|15|TRBJ1-3|-
CASSRQFSSGNTIYF
TGTGCCAGCAGCCGACAGTTTTCCTCTGGAAACACCATATATTTT
>TRBD1|TRBV6-5|15|TRBJ1-5|-
CALSGPGQRRGPQHF
TGTGCCTTGTCGGGCCCGGGACAGCGAAGGGGGCCCCAGCATTTT
>-|TRBV5-1|13|TRBJ1-1|-
CASSLDRNTEAFF
TGCGCCAGCAGCTTAGACAGGAACACTGAAGCTTTCTTT
>-|TRBV10-3|12|TRBJ2-1|-
CATISSYNEQFF
TGTGCCACGATTAGCTCCTACAATGAGCAGTTCTTC
>TRBD2|TRBV28|17|TRBJ2-3|-
CASSLIIAGERDGTQYF
TGTGCCAGCAGTTTAATTATAGCGGGGGAACGGGATGGTACGCAGTATTTT
>TRBD1|TRBV6-5|16|TRBJ2-2|once
CASSYSTGEHTGELFF
TGTGCCAGCAGTTACTCGACAGGGGAGCACACCGGGGAGCTGTTTTTT
>TRBD1|TRBV7-9|12|TRBJ2-2|-
CAWDRAIGELFF
TGTGCCTGGGACAGGGCGATCGGGGAGCTGTTTTTT
>-|TRBV6-1|15|TRBJ2-7|-
CASSERGDSSYEQYF
TGTGCCAGCAGTGAAAGGGGGGACAGCTCCTACGAGCAGTACTTC
>-|TRBV11-2|14|TRBJ2-2|-
CASSSGLPSGELFF
TGTGCCAGCAGCTCGGGACTGCCCTCCGGGGAGCTGTTTTTT
>TRBD1|TRBV18|14|TRBJ1-3|once
CASSPGQGPNTIYF
TGTGCCAGCTCACCCGGACAGGGGCCAAACACCATATATTTT